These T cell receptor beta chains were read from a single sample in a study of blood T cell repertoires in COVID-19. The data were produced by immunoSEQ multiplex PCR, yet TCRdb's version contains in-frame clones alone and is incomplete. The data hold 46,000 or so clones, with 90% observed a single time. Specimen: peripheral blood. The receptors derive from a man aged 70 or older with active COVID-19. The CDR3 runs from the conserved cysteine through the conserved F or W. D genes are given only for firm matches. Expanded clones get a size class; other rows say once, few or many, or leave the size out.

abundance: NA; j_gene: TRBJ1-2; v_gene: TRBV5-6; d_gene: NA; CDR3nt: TGTGCCAGCAGCATTGACTTGAGCGGTGGCTACACCTTC; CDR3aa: CASSIDLSGGYTF
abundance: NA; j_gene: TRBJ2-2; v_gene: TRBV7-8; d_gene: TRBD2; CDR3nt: TGTGCCAGCAGCTTAGGGGGACTAGCGAACACCGGGGAGCTGTTTTTT; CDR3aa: CASSLGGLANTGELFF
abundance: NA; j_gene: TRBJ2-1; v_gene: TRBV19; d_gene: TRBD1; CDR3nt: TGTGCCAGTAGTATGTTTGGACAGGGTTACAATGAGCAGTTCTTC; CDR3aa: CASSMFGQGYNEQFF
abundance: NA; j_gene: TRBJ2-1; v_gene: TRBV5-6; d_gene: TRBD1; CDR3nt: TGTGCCAGCAGCTCTGGGACAGTACTTAGCTCCTACAATGAGCAGTTCTTC; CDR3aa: CASSSGTVLSSYNEQFF
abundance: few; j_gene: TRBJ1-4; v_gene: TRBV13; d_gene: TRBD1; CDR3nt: TGTGCCAGCAGCCGGACAGGGTCTGAAAAACTGTTTTTT; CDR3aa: CASSRTGSEKLFF
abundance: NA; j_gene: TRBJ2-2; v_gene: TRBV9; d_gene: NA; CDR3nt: TGTGCCAGCAGCGTAGAGTCTATCACCGGGGAGCTGTTTTTT; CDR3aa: CASSVESITGELFF
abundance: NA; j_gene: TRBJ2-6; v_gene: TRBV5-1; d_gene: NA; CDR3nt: TGCGCCAGCAGCCTCGGGGGCTCTGGGGCCAACGTCCTGACTTTC; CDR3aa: CASSLGGSGANVLTF
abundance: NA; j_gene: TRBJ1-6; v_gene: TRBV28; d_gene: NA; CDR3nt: TGTGCCAGCAGTCTCAATTCACCCCTCCACTTT; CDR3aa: CASSLNSPLHF
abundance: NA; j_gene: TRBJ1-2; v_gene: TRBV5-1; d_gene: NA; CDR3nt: TGCGCCAGCAGCTTGGTGGAGGGGTCTAACTATGGCTACACCTTC; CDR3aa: CASSLVEGSNYGYTF
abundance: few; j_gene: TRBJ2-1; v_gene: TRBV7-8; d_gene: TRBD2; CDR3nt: TGTGCCAGCAGCTATGGCCGGAAAGTAGCGGGGGGCACCTACAATGAGCAGTTCTTC; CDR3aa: CASSYGRKVAGGTYNEQFF
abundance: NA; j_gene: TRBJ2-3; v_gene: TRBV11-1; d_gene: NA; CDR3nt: TGTGCCAGCAGCTTAGCCCAGTATTGGCCAGATACGCAGTATTTT; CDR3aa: CASSLAQYWPDTQYF
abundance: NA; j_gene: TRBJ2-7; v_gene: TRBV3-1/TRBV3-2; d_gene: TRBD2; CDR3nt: TGTGCCAGCAGCCAAGTTTTAGCGGGTTTCTACGAGCAGTACTTC; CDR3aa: CASSQVLAGFYEQYF
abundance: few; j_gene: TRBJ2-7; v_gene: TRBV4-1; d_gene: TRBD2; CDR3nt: TGCGCCAGCAGCCCCCAGGCAAGCGGGGGGTCCTACGAGCAGTACTTC; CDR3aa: CASSPQASGGSYEQYF
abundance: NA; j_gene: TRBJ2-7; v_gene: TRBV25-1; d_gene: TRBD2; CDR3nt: TGTGCCAGCAGCGCGCCCGGGACTAGCGGATTCTCCTACGAGCAGTACTTC; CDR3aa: CASSAPGTSGFSYEQYF
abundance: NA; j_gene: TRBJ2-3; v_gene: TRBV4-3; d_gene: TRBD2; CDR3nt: TGCGCCAGCAGCTTATCTAGCGGGGGCGGAGGCACAGATACGCAGTATTTT; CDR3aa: CASSLSSGGGGTDTQYF
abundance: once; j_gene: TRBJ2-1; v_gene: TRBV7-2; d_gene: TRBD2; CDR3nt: TGTGCCAGCAGCCAAGGGACTAGCGGGGGGGAGAATGAGCAGTTCTTC; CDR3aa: CASSQGTSGGENEQFF
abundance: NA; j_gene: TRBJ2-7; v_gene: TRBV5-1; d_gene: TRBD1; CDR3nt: TGCGCCAGCAGCTTTGGGACAGGGGGCGCCGGGGACGAGCAGTACTTC; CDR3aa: CASSFGTGGAGDEQYF
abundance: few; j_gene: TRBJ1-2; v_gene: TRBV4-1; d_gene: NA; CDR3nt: TGCGCCAGCAGCCTACAAACCTTTGACTATGGCTACACCTTC; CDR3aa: CASSLQTFDYGYTF
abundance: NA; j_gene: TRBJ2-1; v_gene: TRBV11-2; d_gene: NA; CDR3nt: TGTGCCAGCAGCTTAGGCGGGGGCGAGGGTGAGCAGTTCTTC; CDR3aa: CASSLGGGEGEQFF
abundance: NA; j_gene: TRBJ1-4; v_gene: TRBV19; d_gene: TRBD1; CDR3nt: TGTGCCAGTACCCCGGGACAGGGGAGGGGAAAGCTGTTTTTT; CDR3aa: CASTPGQGRGKLFF
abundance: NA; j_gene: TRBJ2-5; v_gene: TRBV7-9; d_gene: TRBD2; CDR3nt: TGTGCCAGCACCCTATCCAGGGTCGGGGGGAACCAAGAGACCCAGTACTTC; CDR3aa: CASTLSRVGGNQETQYF
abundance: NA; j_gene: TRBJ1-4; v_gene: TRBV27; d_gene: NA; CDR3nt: TGTGCCAGCAGTTTTAGGCGCGGTGAAAAACTGTTTTTT; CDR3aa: CASSFRRGEKLFF
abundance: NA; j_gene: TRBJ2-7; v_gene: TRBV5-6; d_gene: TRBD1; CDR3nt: TGTGCCAGCAGCTTGCCCGGACAGGGGGCTGACGAGCAGTACTTC; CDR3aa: CASSLPGQGADEQYF
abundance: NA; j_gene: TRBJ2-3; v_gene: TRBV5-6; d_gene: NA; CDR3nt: TGTGCCAGCAGCTTGCGAGGCAGGGGTGTCACAGATACGCAGTATTTT; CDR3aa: CASSLRGRGVTDTQYF
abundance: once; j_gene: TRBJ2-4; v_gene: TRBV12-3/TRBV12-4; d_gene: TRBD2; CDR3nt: TGTGCCAGCAGTTGGGAGGGATGGGGCATTCAGTACTTC; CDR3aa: CASSWEGWGIQYF
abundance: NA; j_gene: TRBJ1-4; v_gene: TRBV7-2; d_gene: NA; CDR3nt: TGTGCCAGCAGCAATTACGGACGGGGGGATGAAAAACTGTTTTTT; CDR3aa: CASSNYGRGDEKLFF
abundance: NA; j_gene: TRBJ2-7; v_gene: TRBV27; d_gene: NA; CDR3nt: TGTGCCAGCAGTGTCCAGGTATCCGGCGAGCAGTACTTC; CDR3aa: CASSVQVSGEQYF
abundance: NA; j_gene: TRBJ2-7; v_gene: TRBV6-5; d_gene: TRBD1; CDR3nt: TGTGCCAGCAGTTATAGCAACAGGGGGTTCTCCTACGAGCAGTACTTC; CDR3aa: CASSYSNRGFSYEQYF
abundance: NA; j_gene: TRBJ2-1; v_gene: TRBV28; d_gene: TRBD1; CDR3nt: TGTGCCAGCAGTTTAGACAGGGGGCGGAATGAGCAGTTCTTC; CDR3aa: CASSLDRGRNEQFF
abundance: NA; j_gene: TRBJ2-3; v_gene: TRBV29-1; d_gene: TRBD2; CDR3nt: TGCAGTACCAACCTAGCGGGGACTGGCACAGATACGCAGTATTTT; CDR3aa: CSTNLAGTGTDTQYF
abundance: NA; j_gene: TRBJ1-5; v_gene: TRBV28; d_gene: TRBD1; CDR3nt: TGTGCCAGCAGTTTACCCCTACAGGGGGCCGAGCCCCAGCATTTT; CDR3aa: CASSLPLQGAEPQHF
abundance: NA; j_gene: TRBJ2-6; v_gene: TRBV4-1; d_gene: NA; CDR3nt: TGCGCCAGCAGCCTCGGGGCGGGGGCCTCTGGGGCCAACGTCCTGACTTTC; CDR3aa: CASSLGAGASGANVLTF
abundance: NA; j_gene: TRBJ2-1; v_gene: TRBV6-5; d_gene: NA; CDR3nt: TGTGCCAGCAGTACGGACAGAAGCTCCTACAATGAGCAGTTCTTC; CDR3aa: CASSTDRSSYNEQFF
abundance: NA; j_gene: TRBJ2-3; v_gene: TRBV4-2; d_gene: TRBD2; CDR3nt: TGTGCCAGCAGCTACGGACTAGCGGCCCCTCCAGATACGCAGTATTTT; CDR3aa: CASSYGLAAPPDTQYF
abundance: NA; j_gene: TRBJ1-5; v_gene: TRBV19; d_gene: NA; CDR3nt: TGTGCCAGTAGTGAGGGCTGGGATCAGCCCCAGCATTTT; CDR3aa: CASSEGWDQPQHF
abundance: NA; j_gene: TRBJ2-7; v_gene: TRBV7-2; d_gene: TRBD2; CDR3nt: TGTGCCAGCAGCTTAGGCAGCGGGGCCTCCTACGAGCAGTACTTC; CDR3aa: CASSLGSGASYEQYF
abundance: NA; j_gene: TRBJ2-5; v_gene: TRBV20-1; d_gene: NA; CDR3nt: TGCAGTGCTGTCACGGGAGAGACCCAGTACTTC; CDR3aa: CSAVTGETQYF
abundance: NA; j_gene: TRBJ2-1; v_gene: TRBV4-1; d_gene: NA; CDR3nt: TGCGCCAGCAGCCAAGAAGTCAGACTACCTATGAACAATGAGCAGTTCTTC; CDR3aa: CASSQEVRLPMNNEQFF
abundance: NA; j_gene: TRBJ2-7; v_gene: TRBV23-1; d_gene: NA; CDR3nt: TGCGCCAGCAGCCAGGGATCCATTTACTACGAGCAGTACTTC; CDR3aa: CASSQGSIYYEQYF
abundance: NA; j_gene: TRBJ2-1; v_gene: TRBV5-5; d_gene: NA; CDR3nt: TGTGCCAGCAGCTTGGGCTGGGCCAATGAGCAGTTCTTC; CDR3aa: CASSLGWANEQFF
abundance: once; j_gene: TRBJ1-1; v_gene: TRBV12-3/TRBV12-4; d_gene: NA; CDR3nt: TGTGCCAGCAGTCTCAGGGGTTCATCGTTGACTTTCTTT; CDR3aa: CASSLRGSSLTFF
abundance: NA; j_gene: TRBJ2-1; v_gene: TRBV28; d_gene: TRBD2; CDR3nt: TGTGCCAGCAGATCCACTTCGGGGGGCTCCTACAATGAGCAGTTCTTC; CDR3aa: CASRSTSGGSYNEQFF
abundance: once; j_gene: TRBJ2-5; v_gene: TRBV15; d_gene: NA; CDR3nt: TGTGCCACCAGCAGAAGGACAGTAACCGGGAGGGAGACCCAGTACTTC; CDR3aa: CATSRRTVTGRETQYF
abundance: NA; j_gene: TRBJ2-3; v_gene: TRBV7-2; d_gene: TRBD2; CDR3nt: TGTGCCAGCGGACCTAGCGGGGGCACAGATACGCAGTATTTT; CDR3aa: CASGPSGGTDTQYF
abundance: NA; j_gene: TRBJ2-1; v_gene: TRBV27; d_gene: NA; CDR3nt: TGTGCCAGCAGTTTGGGAGGGGGGGCATACAATGAGCAGTTCTTC; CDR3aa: CASSLGGGAYNEQFF
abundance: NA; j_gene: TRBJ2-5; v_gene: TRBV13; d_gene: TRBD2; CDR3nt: TGTGCCAGCAGCCTACGACTAGCCTCTGAGACCCAGTACTTC; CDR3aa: CASSLRLASETQYF
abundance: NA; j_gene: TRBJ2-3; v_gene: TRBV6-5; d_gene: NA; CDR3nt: TGTGCCAGCAGTTACACCGGGAGCACAGATACGCAGTATTTT; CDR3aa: CASSYTGSTDTQYF
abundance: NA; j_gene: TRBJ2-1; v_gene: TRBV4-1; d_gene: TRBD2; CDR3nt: TGCGCCAGCAGCCTCAATACCGGGGCGGGGGATGAGCAGTTCTTC; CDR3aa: CASSLNTGAGDEQFF
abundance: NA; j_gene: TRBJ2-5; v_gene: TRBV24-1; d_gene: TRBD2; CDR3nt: TGTGCCACCAGTGATCCAGGACTAGCGGGGAACCAAGAGACCCAGTACTTC; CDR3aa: CATSDPGLAGNQETQYF
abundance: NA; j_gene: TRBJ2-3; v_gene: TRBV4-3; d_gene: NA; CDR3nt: TGCGCCAGCAGCCAAGATCTTTCAGGCGTGGATACGCAGTATTTT; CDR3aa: CASSQDLSGVDTQYF
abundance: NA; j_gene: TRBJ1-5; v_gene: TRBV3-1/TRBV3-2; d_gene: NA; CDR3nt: TGTGCCAGCAGCCAAGATCATGGCAGTCGGCCCCAGCATTTT; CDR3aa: CASSQDHGSRPQHF
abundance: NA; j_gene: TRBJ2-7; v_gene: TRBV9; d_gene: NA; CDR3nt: TGTGCCAGCAGCGTAGGGGACATCTCCTACGAGCAGTACTTC; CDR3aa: CASSVGDISYEQYF
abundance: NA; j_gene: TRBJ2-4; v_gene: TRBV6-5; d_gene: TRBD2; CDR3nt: TGTGCCAGCAGACCTAGCGGGTATGCCAAAAACATTCAGTACTTC; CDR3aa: CASRPSGYAKNIQYF
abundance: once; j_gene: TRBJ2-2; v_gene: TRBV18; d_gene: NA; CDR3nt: TGTGCCAGCTCACCAGCGGGACAGACCGGGGAGCTGTTTTTT; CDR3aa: CASSPAGQTGELFF
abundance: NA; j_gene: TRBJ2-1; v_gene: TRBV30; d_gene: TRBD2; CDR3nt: TGTGCCTGGAGTGTGCGCCGGCCTAGCGGGAGGTCGAATGAGCAGTTCTTC; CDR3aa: CAWSVRRPSGRSNEQFF
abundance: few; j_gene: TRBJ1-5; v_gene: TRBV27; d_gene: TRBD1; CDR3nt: TGTGCCAGCGGAACCAGGGGGCTTGGCAATCAGCCCCAGCATTTT; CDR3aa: CASGTRGLGNQPQHF
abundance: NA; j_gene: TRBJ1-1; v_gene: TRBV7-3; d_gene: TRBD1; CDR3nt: TGTGCCAGCAGTTCCGGGACAGCGAACACTGAAGCTTTCTTT; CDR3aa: CASSSGTANTEAFF
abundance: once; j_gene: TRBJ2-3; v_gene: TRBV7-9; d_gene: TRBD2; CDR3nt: TGTGCCAGCAGCCGGCAGACTAGCGACTACACAGATACGCAGTATTTT; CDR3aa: CASSRQTSDYTDTQYF
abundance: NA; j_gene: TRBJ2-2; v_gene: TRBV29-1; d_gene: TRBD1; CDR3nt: TGCAGCGTTGACAGGGGGCCCGGGGAGCTGTTTTTT; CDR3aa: CSVDRGPGELFF